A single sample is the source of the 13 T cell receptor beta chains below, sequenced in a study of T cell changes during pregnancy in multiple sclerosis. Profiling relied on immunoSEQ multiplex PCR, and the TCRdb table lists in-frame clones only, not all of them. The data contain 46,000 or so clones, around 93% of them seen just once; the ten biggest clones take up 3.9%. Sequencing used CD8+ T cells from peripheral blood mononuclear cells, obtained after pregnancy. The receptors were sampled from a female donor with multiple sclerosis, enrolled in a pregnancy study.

CDR3 in DNA: TGTGCCAGTAAGTGGGCGGATCCAGGGACCTACGAGCAGTACTTC. Its protein product is CASKWADPGTYEQYF. The chain recombines TRBV19 with TRBJ2-7, with a weak D call TRBD1 (5 bases). Germline V gene data show CDR1 as LNHDA and CDR2 as SQIVND (reference sequence). V was trimmed by 7 bases and J by 2 bases, leaving 18 bases between them. The CDR3 sequence is 15 residues long.

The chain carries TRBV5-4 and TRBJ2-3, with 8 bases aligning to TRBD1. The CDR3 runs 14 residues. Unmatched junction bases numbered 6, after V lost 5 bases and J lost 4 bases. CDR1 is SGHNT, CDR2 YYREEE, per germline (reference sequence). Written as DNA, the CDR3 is TGTGCCAGCAGACCCCAGGGGGCTGCAGATACGCAGTATTTT. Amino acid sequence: CASRPQGAADTQYF.

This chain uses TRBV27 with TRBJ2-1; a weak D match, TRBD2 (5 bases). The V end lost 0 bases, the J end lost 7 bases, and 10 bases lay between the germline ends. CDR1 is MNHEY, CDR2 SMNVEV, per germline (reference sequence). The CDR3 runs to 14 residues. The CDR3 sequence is CASSLSRGKNEQFF. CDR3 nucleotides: TGTGCCAGCAGTTTATCCCGGGGAAAGAATGAGCAGTTCTTC.

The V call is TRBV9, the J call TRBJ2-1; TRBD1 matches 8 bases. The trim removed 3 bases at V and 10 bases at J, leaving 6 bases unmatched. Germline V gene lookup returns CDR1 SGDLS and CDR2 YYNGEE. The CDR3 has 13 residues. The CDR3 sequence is CASSASGTGEQFF. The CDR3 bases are TGTGCCAGCAGCGCATCCGGGACAGGCGAGCAGTTCTTC.

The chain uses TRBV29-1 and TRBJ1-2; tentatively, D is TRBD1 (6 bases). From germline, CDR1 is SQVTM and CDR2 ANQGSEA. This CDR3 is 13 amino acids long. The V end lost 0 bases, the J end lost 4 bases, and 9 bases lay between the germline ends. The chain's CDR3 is CSVEDRDTYGYTF. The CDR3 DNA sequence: TGCAGCGTTGAAGATCGGGACACCTATGGCTACACCTTC.

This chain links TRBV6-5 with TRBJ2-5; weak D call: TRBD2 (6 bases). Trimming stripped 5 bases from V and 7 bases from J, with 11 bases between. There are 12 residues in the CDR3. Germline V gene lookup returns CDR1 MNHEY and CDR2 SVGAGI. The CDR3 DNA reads TGTGCCAGCAGTCCGGGGGATGGGACCCAGTACTTC. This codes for CASSPGDGTQYF.

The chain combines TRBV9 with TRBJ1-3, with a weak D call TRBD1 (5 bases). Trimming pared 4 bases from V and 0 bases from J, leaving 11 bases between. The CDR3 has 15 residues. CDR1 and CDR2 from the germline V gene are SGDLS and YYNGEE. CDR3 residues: CASSPGGNSGNTIYF. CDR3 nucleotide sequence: TGTGCCAGCAGCCCGGGGGGAAACTCTGGAAACACCATATATTTT. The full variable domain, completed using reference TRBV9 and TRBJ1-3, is DSGVTQTPKHLITATGQRVTLRCSPRSGDLSVYWYQQSLDQGLQFLIQYYNGEERAKGNILERFSAQQFPDLHSELNLSSLELGDSALYFCASSPGGNSGNTIYFGEGSWLTVV.

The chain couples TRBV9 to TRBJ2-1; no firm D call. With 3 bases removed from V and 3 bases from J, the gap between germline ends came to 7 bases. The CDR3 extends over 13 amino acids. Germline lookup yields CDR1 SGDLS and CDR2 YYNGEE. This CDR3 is CASSGDFYNEQFF. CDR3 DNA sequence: TGTGCCAGCAGCGGTGACTTCTACAATGAGCAGTTCTTC. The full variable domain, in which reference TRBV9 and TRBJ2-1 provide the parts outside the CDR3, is DSGVTQTPKHLITATGQRVTLRCSPRSGDLSVYWYQQSLDQGLQFLIQYYNGEERAKGNILERFSAQQFPDLHSELNLSSLELGDSALYFCASSGDFYNEQFFGPGTRLTVL.

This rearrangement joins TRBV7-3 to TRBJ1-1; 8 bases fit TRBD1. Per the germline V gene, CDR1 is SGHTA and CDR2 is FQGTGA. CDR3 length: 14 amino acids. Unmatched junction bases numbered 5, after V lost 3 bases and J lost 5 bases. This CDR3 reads CASSFGQGRTEAFF. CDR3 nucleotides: TGTGCCAGCAGCTTTGGACAGGGACGAACTGAAGCTTTCTTT.

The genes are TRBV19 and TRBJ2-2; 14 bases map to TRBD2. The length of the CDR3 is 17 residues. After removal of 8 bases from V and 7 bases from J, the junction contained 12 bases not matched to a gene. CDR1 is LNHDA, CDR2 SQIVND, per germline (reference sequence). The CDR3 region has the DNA TGTGCCAGTCGCACATTGGGACTAGCGGGAGCTAGCGGGGAGCTGTTTTTT. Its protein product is CASRTLGLAGASGELFF. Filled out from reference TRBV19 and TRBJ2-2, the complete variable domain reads DGGITQSPKYLFRKEGQNVTLSCEQNLNHDAMYWYRQDPGQGLRLIYYSQIVNDFQKGDIAEGYSVSREKKESFPLTVTSAQKNPTAFYLCASRTLGLAGASGELFFGEGSRLTVL.

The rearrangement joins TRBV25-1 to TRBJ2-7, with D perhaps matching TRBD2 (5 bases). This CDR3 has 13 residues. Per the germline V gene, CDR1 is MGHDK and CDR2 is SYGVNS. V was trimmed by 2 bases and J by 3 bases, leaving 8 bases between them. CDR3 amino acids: CASSEPGIYEQYF. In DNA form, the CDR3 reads TGTGCCAGCAGTGAACCGGGGATCTACGAGCAGTACTTC.

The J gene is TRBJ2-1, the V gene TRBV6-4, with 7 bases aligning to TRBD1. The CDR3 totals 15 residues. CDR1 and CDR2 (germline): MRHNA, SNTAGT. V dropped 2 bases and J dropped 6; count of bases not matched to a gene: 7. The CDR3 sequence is CASSDAKGGFNEQFF. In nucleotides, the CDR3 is TGTGCCAGCAGTGACGCGAAAGGGGGCTTCAATGAGCAGTTCTTC.

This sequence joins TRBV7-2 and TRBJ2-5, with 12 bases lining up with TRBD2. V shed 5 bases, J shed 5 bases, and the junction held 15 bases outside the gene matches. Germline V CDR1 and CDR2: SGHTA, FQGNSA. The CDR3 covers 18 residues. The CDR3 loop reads CASSPGVLAGGPNETQYF. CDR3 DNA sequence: TGTGCCAGCAGCCCGGGGGTCCTAGCGGGGGGGCCGAATGAGACCCAGTACTTC.